These T cell receptor beta chains were read from a single sample in a study of cytomegalovirus exposure and HLA in healthy donors. Only in-frame clones appear in the TCRdb table, and some are missing; sequencing was by immunoSEQ multiplex PCR. The table lists 30,000 to 40,000 clones, roughly 85% of them singletons. The source material was PBMCs. The receptors originated from a woman aged 35 to 49 in good health and CMV-seropositive. Both conserved end residues are part of each CDR3. The order of the fields is clone size, J gene, V gene, D gene, CDR3 protein, CDR3 DNA. A D gene is named only where the DNA matches it firmly. Expanded clones get a size class; other rows say once, few or many, or leave the size out.

clone size: .
J gene: TRBJ2-7
V gene: TRBV4-1
D gene: TRBD2
CDR3 protein: CASSQEGGSGGSAYEQYF
CDR3 DNA: TGCGCCAGCAGCCAAGAAGGGGGGTCGGGAGGGAGCGCCTACGAGCAGTACTTC

clone size: .
J gene: TRBJ1-4
V gene: TRBV7-6
D gene: .
CDR3 protein: CASSLARQGRGKLFF
CDR3 DNA: TGTGCCAGCAGCTTAGCTCGGCAGGGGAGGGGAAAACTGTTTTTT

clone size: .
J gene: TRBJ1-1
V gene: TRBV5-5
D gene: .
CDR3 protein: CASSLQALNTEAFF
CDR3 DNA: TGTGCCAGCAGCTTGCAGGCGTTGAACACTGAAGCTTTCTTT

clone size: .
J gene: TRBJ1-6
V gene: TRBV18
D gene: .
CDR3 protein: CASSPRWETNSPLHF
CDR3 DNA: TGTGCCAGCTCACCACGGTGGGAGACTAATTCACCCCTCCACTTT

clone size: .
J gene: TRBJ1-5
V gene: TRBV18
D gene: .
CDR3 protein: CASSGGRGTTQPQHF
CDR3 DNA: TGTGCCAGCTCGGGGGGGCGGGGGACAACTCAGCCCCAGCATTTT

clone size: .
J gene: TRBJ1-4
V gene: TRBV4-3
D gene: TRBD1
CDR3 protein: CASSHITATGVSYGYEKLFF
CDR3 DNA: TGCGCCAGCAGCCATATCACGGCCACAGGGGTTTCGTACGGATATGAAAAACTGTTTTTT

clone size: once
J gene: TRBJ2-4
V gene: TRBV7-9
D gene: .
CDR3 protein: CASSLDSDIQYF
CDR3 DNA: TGTGCCAGCAGCTTAGATTCAGACATTCAGTACTTC

clone size: .
J gene: TRBJ1-1
V gene: TRBV6-1
D gene: .
CDR3 protein: CASSVREWNTEAFF
CDR3 DNA: TGTGCCAGCAGTGTACGTGAGTGGAACACTGAAGCTTTCTTT

clone size: .
J gene: TRBJ1-4
V gene: TRBV4-1
D gene: .
CDR3 protein: CASSQEFRTTNEKLVF
CDR3 DNA: TGCGCCAGCAGCCAAGAGTTTAGGACAACTAATGAAAAACTGGTTTTT

clone size: .
J gene: TRBJ1-5
V gene: TRBV7-2
D gene: .
CDR3 protein: CASSFSGTQPQHF
CDR3 DNA: TGTGCCAGCAGCTTCTCAGGGACACAGCCCCAGCATTTT

clone size: .
J gene: TRBJ2-7
V gene: TRBV7-2
D gene: .
CDR3 protein: CASSLAAGNYEQYF
CDR3 DNA: TGTGCCAGCAGCTTAGCGGCAGGGAATTACGAGCAGTACTTC

clone size: .
J gene: TRBJ2-2
V gene: TRBV6-5
D gene: TRBD2
CDR3 protein: CASSYRGGAAGELFF
CDR3 DNA: TGTGCCAGCAGTTACCGCGGGGGGGCGGCCGGGGAGCTGTTTTTT

clone size: .
J gene: TRBJ1-4
V gene: TRBV5-8
D gene: .
CDR3 protein: CASPISRSATNEKLFF
CDR3 DNA: TGTGCCAGCCCGATTTCGAGGTCAGCAACTAATGAAAAACTGTTTTTT

clone size: .
J gene: TRBJ2-2
V gene: TRBV7-9
D gene: TRBD1
CDR3 protein: CASSPLLGTGHTGELFF
CDR3 DNA: TGTGCCAGCAGCCCCCTTCTCGGGACAGGTCACACCGGGGAGCTGTTTTTT

clone size: .
J gene: TRBJ2-3
V gene: TRBV10-1
D gene: .
CDR3 protein: CASSEASRDTQYF
CDR3 DNA: TGCGCCAGCAGTGAAGCCTCCCGGGATACGCAGTATTTT

clone size: .
J gene: TRBJ1-4
V gene: TRBV6-5
D gene: .
CDR3 protein: CASSYSLNEKLFF
CDR3 DNA: TGTGCCAGCAGTTACTCCCTTAATGAAAAACTGTTTTTT

clone size: .
J gene: TRBJ2-6
V gene: TRBV11-1
D gene: TRBD1
CDR3 protein: CASSFVKGAFSGANVLTF
CDR3 DNA: TGTGCCAGCAGCTTTGTGAAGGGGGCTTTCTCTGGGGCCAACGTCCTGACTTTC

clone size: .
J gene: TRBJ2-7
V gene: TRBV7-2
D gene: TRBD2
CDR3 protein: CSSSPSGGGLGYEQYF
CDR3 DNA: TGTTCCAGCAGCCCATCGGGCGGGGGGCTCGGCTACGAGCAGTACTTC

clone size: .
J gene: TRBJ1-2
V gene: TRBV2
D gene: TRBD1
CDR3 protein: CASSDRDSRNYGYTF
CDR3 DNA: TGTGCCAGCAGTGATAGGGACAGTCGTAACTATGGCTACACCTTC

clone size: .
J gene: TRBJ2-1
V gene: TRBV6-5
D gene: TRBD2
CDR3 protein: CASSSLFGRGRVQQFF
CDR3 DNA: TGTGCCAGCAGTTCGCTTTTTGGGCGGGGGAGGGTTCAGCAGTTCTTC

clone size: .
J gene: TRBJ2-1
V gene: TRBV15
D gene: .
CDR3 protein: CATSRGPQKFF
CDR3 DNA: TGTGCCACCAGCAGAGGTCCCCAGAAGTTCTTC

clone size: .
J gene: TRBJ1-3
V gene: TRBV7-6
D gene: .
CDR3 protein: CASSLGPRGGGIGNTIYF
CDR3 DNA: TGTGCCAGCAGCTTAGGCCCCCGGGGAGGGGGTATTGGAAACACCATATATTTT

clone size: few
J gene: TRBJ2-1
V gene: TRBV5-1
D gene: TRBD2
CDR3 protein: CASKGSSGVLYNEQFF
CDR3 DNA: TGCGCCAGCAAGGGTAGTAGCGGGGTGCTCTACAATGAGCAGTTCTTC

clone size: .
J gene: TRBJ1-1
V gene: TRBV4-2
D gene: TRBD1
CDR3 protein: CASSRVDRGKGEAFF
CDR3 DNA: TGTGCCAGCAGCCGTGTGGACAGGGGGAAAGGTGAAGCTTTCTTT

clone size: once
J gene: TRBJ2-3
V gene: TRBV9
D gene: TRBD2
CDR3 protein: CASNAGGLGDTQYF
CDR3 DNA: TGTGCCAGCAATGCGGGGGGGCTGGGAGATACGCAGTATTTT

clone size: few
J gene: TRBJ1-1
V gene: TRBV10-2
D gene: .
CDR3 protein: CASSLMNTEAFF
CDR3 DNA: TGCGCCAGCAGCCTAATGAACACTGAAGCTTTCTTT

clone size: .
J gene: TRBJ2-1
V gene: TRBV19
D gene: TRBD2
CDR3 protein: CASSRGVTYNEQFF
CDR3 DNA: TGTGCCAGTAGTCGGGGGGTCACCTACAATGAGCAGTTCTTC

clone size: .
J gene: TRBJ2-2
V gene: TRBV7-7
D gene: .
CDR3 protein: CASSRGAGGSGTGELFF
CDR3 DNA: TGTGCCAGCAGCAGGGGGGCAGGGGGAAGCGGCACCGGGGAGCTGTTTTTT

clone size: .
J gene: TRBJ1-1
V gene: TRBV27
D gene: .
CDR3 protein: CASMEGGSLTEAFF
CDR3 DNA: TGTGCCAGCATGGAGGGAGGGTCATTGACTGAAGCTTTCTTT

clone size: once
J gene: TRBJ1-1
V gene: TRBV12-5
D gene: TRBD1
CDR3 protein: CASGLGQSFEAFF
CDR3 DNA: TGTGCTAGTGGCCTGGGACAGTCCTTTGAAGCTTTCTTT

clone size: .
J gene: TRBJ1-1
V gene: TRBV11-1
D gene: .
CDR3 protein: CASSFARDTEAFF
CDR3 DNA: TGTGCCAGCAGCTTCGCCAGGGACACTGAAGCTTTCTTT

clone size: .
J gene: TRBJ1-1
V gene: TRBV7-8
D gene: .
CDR3 protein: CASKYRDTEAFF
CDR3 DNA: TGTGCCAGCAAATACAGGGACACTGAAGCTTTCTTT

clone size: .
J gene: TRBJ2-5
V gene: TRBV7-2
D gene: .
CDR3 protein: CASSTTGPGGETQYF
CDR3 DNA: TGTGCCAGCAGCACGACCGGACCAGGGGGGGAGACCCAGTACTTC

clone size: .
J gene: TRBJ2-5
V gene: TRBV11-3
D gene: TRBD1
CDR3 protein: CASSLAPGQGTETQYF
CDR3 DNA: TGTGCCAGCAGCTTAGCTCCGGGACAGGGGACGGAGACCCAGTACTTC

clone size: .
J gene: TRBJ1-1
V gene: TRBV5-1
D gene: TRBD1
CDR3 protein: CASSFSTGGTEAFF
CDR3 DNA: TGCGCCAGCAGCTTCTCGACAGGGGGGACTGAAGCTTTCTTT

clone size: once
J gene: TRBJ2-1
V gene: TRBV27
D gene: .
CDR3 protein: CASSRSESSYNEQFF
CDR3 DNA: TGTGCCAGCAGCCGGAGCGAAAGCTCCTACAATGAGCAGTTCTTC

clone size: .
J gene: TRBJ2-7
V gene: TRBV7-2
D gene: .
CDR3 protein: CASSSKLVTASYEQYF
CDR3 DNA: TGTGCCAGCAGCTCGAAACTAGTGACGGCCTCCTACGAGCAGTACTTC

clone size: .
J gene: TRBJ1-2
V gene: TRBV25-1
D gene: .
CDR3 protein: CAGSDYQATYGYTF
CDR3 DNA: TGTGCCGGCAGTGACTACCAGGCTACCTATGGCTACACCTTC

clone size: .
J gene: TRBJ2-5
V gene: TRBV5-4
D gene: TRBD2
CDR3 protein: CASSPGLAQETQYF
CDR3 DNA: TGTGCCAGCAGCCCAGGACTAGCCCAAGAGACCCAGTACTTC

clone size: .
J gene: TRBJ2-7
V gene: TRBV18
D gene: TRBD2
CDR3 protein: CASSPGGEQYF
CDR3 DNA: TGTGCCAGCTCGCCGGGGGGGGAGCAGTACTTC

clone size: .
J gene: TRBJ2-3
V gene: TRBV19
D gene: .
CDR3 protein: CASSIGEGDTQYF
CDR3 DNA: TGTGCCAGTAGTATCGGGGAAGGAGATACGCAGTATTTT

clone size: .
J gene: TRBJ1-1
V gene: TRBV5-6
D gene: .
CDR3 protein: CASSSKPNTEAFF
CDR3 DNA: TGTGCCAGCAGCTCCAAGCCGAACACTGAAGCTTTCTTT

clone size: .
J gene: TRBJ2-7
V gene: TRBV11-2
D gene: TRBD1
CDR3 protein: CASSPDRVIYEQYF
CDR3 DNA: TGTGCCAGCAGTCCGGACAGGGTCATCTACGAGCAGTACTTC

clone size: .
J gene: TRBJ1-4
V gene: TRBV9
D gene: .
CDR3 protein: CASSARVGSEKLFF
CDR3 DNA: TGTGCCAGCAGCGCGAGGGTAGGGAGTGAAAAACTGTTTTTT

clone size: .
J gene: TRBJ2-2
V gene: TRBV4-3
D gene: .
CDR3 protein: CASSRYEMRSGELFF
CDR3 DNA: TGCGCCAGCAGCCGGTACGAGATGAGGTCGGGGGAGCTGTTTTTT

clone size: .
J gene: TRBJ2-7
V gene: TRBV10-3
D gene: TRBD1
CDR3 protein: CAISELTGGHYEQYF
CDR3 DNA: TGTGCCATCAGTGAGTTAACAGGGGGCCACTACGAGCAGTACTTC

clone size: .
J gene: TRBJ2-5
V gene: TRBV14
D gene: .
CDR3 protein: CASSQGQALGETQYF
CDR3 DNA: TGTGCCAGCAGCCAAGGGCAGGCCCTTGGAGAGACCCAGTACTTC

clone size: .
J gene: TRBJ2-2
V gene: TRBV6-5
D gene: TRBD1
CDR3 protein: CASNPDRSNTGELFF
CDR3 DNA: TGTGCCAGCAATCCGGACAGGTCAAACACCGGGGAGCTGTTTTTT

clone size: .
J gene: TRBJ2-7
V gene: TRBV7-2
D gene: TRBD1
CDR3 protein: CASSLVWTGVGEQYF
CDR3 DNA: TGTGCCAGCAGCTTAGTCTGGACAGGGGTGGGCGAGCAGTACTTC